The 4 T cell receptor beta chains below were found in one sample sequenced in a study of Ad26.COV2.S vaccination and SARS-CoV-2 variants (dated by TCRdb to the early 2020s). To prepare the library, the immunoSEQ multiplex PCR assay was applied. TCRdb re-hosts the immuneACCESS table, in-frame sequences only. Its copies lack some clones; in the studies checked, an unresolved V gene accounts for under half of them, and the cause for the rest is not known. The sample data list 300,000 to 500,000 clones, and around nine tenths of these were observed just once. The top ten hold roughly 3.2% of the sample. Interpreted using the paper, the treatment or condition label stands for: over 15 received Ad26.COV2.S at low or high dose, single or two shots; 5 received placebo; per-sample allocation not given. For vaccine and placebo recipients, the sequenced repertoires came from samples collected on day 63 after the first injection.

The starting material was peripheral blood, obtained in a trial of Ad26.COV2.S vaccine versus placebo. Every receptor here comes from a person between 18 and 65 years old who received the Ad26.COV2.S COVID-19 vaccine or a placebo.

About this clone: This same CDR3 is encoded by further DNA sequences in the sample. The genes are TRBV6-5 and TRBJ1-1; a weak D match, TRBD1 (5 bases). The CDR3 has 14 residues. Germline CDR1 is MNHEY and CDR2 is SVGAGI. The V end was cut by 4 bases, the J end by 1 base, with 10 bases between. The CDR3: CASSSPRGNTEAFF. The CDR3 DNA reads as TGTGCCAGCAGTTCCCCAAGGGGGAACACTGAAGCTTTCTTT.

The chain uses TRBV6-6 and TRBJ2-7, with D tentatively TRBD2 (6 bases). Trimming stripped 5 bases from V and 6 bases from J, with 20 bases between. Germline V lookup: CDR1 MNHNY, CDR2 SVGAGI (reference sequence). The CDR3 is 15 amino acids. The CDR3 protein is CASSPKATSTGEQYF. CDR3 bases: TGTGCCAGCAGTCCGAAAGCGACTAGTACGGGCGAGCAGTACTTC.

The genes are TRBV6-4 and TRBJ2-1; D uncertain. Germline CDR1 and CDR2: MRHNA and SNTAGT. V shed 0 bases and J shed 5 bases, with 5 bases lying between them. The CDR3 has 13 amino acids. CDR3 sequence reads: CASSDSGNNEQFF. CDR3 nucleotide sequence: TGTGCCAGCAGTGACTCAGGGAACAATGAGCAGTTCTTC.

This rearrangement joins TRBV5-1 to TRBJ2-7, with 7 bases fitting TRBD1. The germline gives CDR1 SGHRS, CDR2 YFSETQ. The CDR3 sequence is 15 residues long. V shed 5 bases and J 1 base; nucleotides not matched to a gene: 9. DNA of the CDR3: TGCGCCAGCAGGCCAACAGGGGAACTTTCCTACGAGCAGTACTTC. It is translated as CASRPTGELSYEQYF.